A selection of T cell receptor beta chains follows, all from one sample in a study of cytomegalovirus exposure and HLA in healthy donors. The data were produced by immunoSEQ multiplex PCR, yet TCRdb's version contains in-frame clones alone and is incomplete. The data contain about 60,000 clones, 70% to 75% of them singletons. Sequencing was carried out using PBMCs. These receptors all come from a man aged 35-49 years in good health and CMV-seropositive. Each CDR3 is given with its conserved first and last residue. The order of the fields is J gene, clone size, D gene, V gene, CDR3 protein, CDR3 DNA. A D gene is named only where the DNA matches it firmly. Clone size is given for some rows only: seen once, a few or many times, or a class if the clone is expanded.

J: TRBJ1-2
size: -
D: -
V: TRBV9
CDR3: CASSVQGTSYTF
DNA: TGTGCCAGCAGCGTACAGGGAACAAGCTACACCTTC

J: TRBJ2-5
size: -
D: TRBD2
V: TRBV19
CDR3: CATRSGDSQETQYF
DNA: TGTGCCACCCGAAGCGGGGACTCCCAAGAGACCCAGTACTTC

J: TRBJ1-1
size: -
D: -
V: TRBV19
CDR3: CASSAQTGNTEAFF
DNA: TGTGCCAGTAGCGCCCAGACGGGGAACACTGAAGCTTTCTTT

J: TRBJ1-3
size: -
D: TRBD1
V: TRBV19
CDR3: CASSPDRAGNTIYF
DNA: TGTGCCAGTAGTCCAGACAGGGCTGGAAACACCATATATTTT

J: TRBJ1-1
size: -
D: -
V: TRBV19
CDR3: CASRFREGSRTEAFF
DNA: TGTGCCAGTAGGTTTAGGGAGGGATCGCGCACTGAAGCTTTCTTT

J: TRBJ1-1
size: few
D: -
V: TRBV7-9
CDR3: CSSRDTMNTEAFF
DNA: TGTTCCAGCCGGGACACAATGAACACTGAAGCTTTCTTT

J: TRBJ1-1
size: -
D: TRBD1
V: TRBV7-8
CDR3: CASSLGGGDSITEAFF
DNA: TGTGCCAGCAGCCTCGGAGGGGGCGACAGTATAACTGAAGCTTTCTTT

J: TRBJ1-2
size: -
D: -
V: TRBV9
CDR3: CASSVDQGTYYGYTF
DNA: TGTGCCAGCAGCGTAGACCAGGGTACTTACTATGGCTACACCTTC

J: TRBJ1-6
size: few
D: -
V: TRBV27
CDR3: CASSLDGSYNSPLHF
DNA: TGTGCCAGCAGTTTAGACGGGAGCTATAATTCACCCCTCCACTTT

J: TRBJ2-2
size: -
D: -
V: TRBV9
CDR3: CASSPRTFNTGELFF
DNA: TGTGCCAGCAGCCCTAGGACTTTTAACACCGGGGAGCTGTTTTTT

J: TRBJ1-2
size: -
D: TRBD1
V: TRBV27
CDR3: CASSTGGTDGYTF
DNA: TGTGCCAGCAGTACAGGGGGAACGGATGGCTACACCTTC

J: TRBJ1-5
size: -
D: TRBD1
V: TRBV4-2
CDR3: CASSQGTGENQPQHF
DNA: TGTGCCAGCAGCCAAGGGACAGGGGAAAATCAGCCCCAGCATTTT

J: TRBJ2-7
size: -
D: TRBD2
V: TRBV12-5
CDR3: CASGLALAGVTYEQYF
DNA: TGTGCTAGTGGTTTGGCACTAGCGGGGGTTACCTACGAGCAGTACTTC

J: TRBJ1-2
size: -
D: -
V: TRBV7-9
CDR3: CASSFQQGFYGYTF
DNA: TGTGCCAGCAGCTTCCAACAGGGATTCTATGGCTACACCTTC

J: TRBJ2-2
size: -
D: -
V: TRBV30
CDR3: CAVTGGALTGELFF
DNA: TGTGCCGTGACGGGGGGCGCATTAACCGGGGAGCTGTTTTTT

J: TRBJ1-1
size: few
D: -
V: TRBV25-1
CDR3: CASSEERRGTEAFF
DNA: TGTGCCAGCAGTGAAGAGAGACGGGGTACTGAAGCTTTCTTT

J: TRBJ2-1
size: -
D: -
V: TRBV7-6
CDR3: CASSTSPDRDEQFF
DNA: TGTGCCAGCAGCACTAGCCCCGACAGGGATGAGCAGTTCTTC

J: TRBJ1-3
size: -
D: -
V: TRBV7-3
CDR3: CASSLIGSSSLYF
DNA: TGTGCCAGCAGCTTAATAGGCAGTAGCTCCTTATATTTT

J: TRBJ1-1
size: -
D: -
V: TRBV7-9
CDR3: CASSLSTEAFF
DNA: TGTGCCAGCAGCTTATCTACTGAAGCTTTCTTT

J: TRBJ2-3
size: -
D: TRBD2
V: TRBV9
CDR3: CASSSHGGNPDTQYF
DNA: TGTGCCAGCAGCTCCCACGGGGGGAATCCAGATACGCAGTATTTT

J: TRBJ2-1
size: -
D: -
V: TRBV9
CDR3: CASSSSTSRRSSYNEQFF
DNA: TGTGCCAGCAGCTCATCCACGTCCCGACGGAGCTCCTACAATGAGCAGTTCTTC

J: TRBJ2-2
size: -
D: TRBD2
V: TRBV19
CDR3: CASRSWGLAGGPSNTGELFF
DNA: TGTGCCAGTAGAAGTTGGGGACTAGCGGGGGGGCCGTCTAACACCGGGGAGCTGTTTTTT

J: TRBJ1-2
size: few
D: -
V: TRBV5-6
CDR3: CASSLWADYGYTF
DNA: TGTGCCAGCAGCTTGTGGGCAGACTATGGCTACACCTTC

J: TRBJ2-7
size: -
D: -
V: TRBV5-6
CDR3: CASSLAGRGHEQYF
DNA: TGTGCCAGCAGCTTGGCCGGCAGGGGTCACGAGCAGTACTTC

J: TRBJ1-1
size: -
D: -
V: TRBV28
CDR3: CASLTPGNTEAFF
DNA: TGTGCCAGCCTTACCCCAGGGAACACTGAAGCTTTCTTT

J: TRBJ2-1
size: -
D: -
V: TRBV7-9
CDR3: CASSTLDTSYNEQFF
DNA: TGTGCCAGCAGCACGCTGGACACCTCCTACAATGAGCAGTTCTTC

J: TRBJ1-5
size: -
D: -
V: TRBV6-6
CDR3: CASSYPQGTNNQPQHF
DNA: TGTGCCAGCAGTTACCCACAGGGAACGAACAATCAGCCCCAGCATTTT

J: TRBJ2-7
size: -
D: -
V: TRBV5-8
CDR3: CASSLGPFRGYEQYF
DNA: TGTGCCAGCAGCTTGGGACCCTTTCGGGGCTACGAGCAGTACTTC

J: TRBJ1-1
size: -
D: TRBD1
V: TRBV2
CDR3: CASSVDRESEAFF
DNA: TGTGCCAGCAGTGTGGACAGGGAATCTGAAGCTTTCTTT

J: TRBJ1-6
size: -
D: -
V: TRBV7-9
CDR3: CASSLEGDVRSPLHF
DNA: TGTGCCAGCAGCTTAGAGGGGGATGTACGTTCACCCCTCCACTTT